The 8 T cell receptor beta chains reported below all come from one sample, sequenced in a study of glioma-infiltrating T cells after dendritic cell vaccination. Measured with immunoSEQ multiplex PCR; TCRdb has only the in-frame clones, and not every one. The data hold more than 30,000 clones, with 90% observed a single time. The starting material was blood, obtained before dendritic cell vaccination. These receptors were obtained from a human donor with glioblastoma.

The gene calls are TRBV7-9 and TRBJ1-2; the D gene is possibly TRBD1 (5 bases). The CDR3 spans 13 residues. V was trimmed by 2 bases and J by 4 bases, leaving 8 bases between them. Germline loops: CDR1 SEHNR, CDR2 FQNEAQ (reference sequence). CDR3 region: CASSLQGSYGYTF. The CDR3 nucleotides read TGTGCCAGCAGCTTACAGGGCAGCTATGGCTACACCTTC.

This sequence joins TRBV5-1 and TRBJ1-3; TRBD1 agrees at 10 bases. CDR3 length: 16 amino acids. V was pared by 4 bases and J by 0 bases, with 4 bases of the junction left unmatched. The V gene's germline CDR1 is SGHRS and CDR2 YFSETQ. CDR3 bases: TGCGCCAGCAGCGCCGGGACAGGGGCCTCTGGAAACACCATATATTTT. Protein sequence: CASSAGTGASGNTIYF.

V is TRBV18 and J is TRBJ2-7, with 10 bases lining up with TRBD1. Unmatched junction bases numbered 5, after V lost 5 bases and J lost 7 bases. Germline V gene lookup returns CDR1 KGHSH and CDR2 LQKENI. The CDR3 runs to 13 residues. CDR3 sequence reads: CASSFDRGREQYF. In nucleotides, the CDR3 is TGTGCCAGCTCATTCGACAGGGGGCGTGAGCAGTACTTC. Full variable domain (remainder filled in from reference TRBV18 and TRBJ2-7): NAGVMQNPRHLVRRRGQEARLRCSPMKGHSHVYWYRQLPEEGLKFMVYLQKENIIDESGMPKERFSAEFPKEGPSILRIQQVVRGDSAAYFCASSFDRGREQYFGPGTRLTVT.

V is TRBV6-1 and J is TRBJ1-1; 8 bases align to TRBD1. This CDR3 spans 13 amino acids. The J segment lost 5 bases and the V segment lost 6 bases, leaving 5 bases of the junction unmatched. Germline-derived CDR1 and CDR2 are MNHNS and SASEGT. Here the CDR3 DNA reads TGTGCCAGCAGAAGACAGGGGCTGACTGAAGCTTTCTTT. Amino acids: CASRRQGLTEAFF.

This sequence joins TRBV6-5 and TRBJ1-1, with D hard to call. Germline-derived CDR1 and CDR2 are MNHEY and SVGAGI. Trimming shortened V by 2 bases and J by 4 bases, and 8 bases separated the two germline ends. The CDR3 runs to 13 residues. CDR3 protein: CASSYVAGTEAFF. In nucleotides, the CDR3 is TGTGCCAGCAGTTACGTAGCTGGCACTGAAGCTTTCTTT.

The rearrangement uses TRBV2 and TRBJ2-5; perhaps TRBD1 as D (5 bases). V lost 2 bases and J lost 2, with 9 bases in between. CDR3 length: 14 residues. CDR1 and CDR2 from the germline V gene are SNHLY and FYNNEI. CDR3 DNA sequence: TGTGCCAGCAGTGAACGGACAACTCAAGAGACCCAGTACTTC. Amino acid sequence: CASSERTTQETQYF. Looking up the rest from reference TRBV2 and TRBJ2-5 gives the full variable domain: EPEVTQTPSHQVTQMGQEVILRCVPISNHLYFYWYRQILGQKVEFLVSFYNNEISEKSEIFDDQFSVERPDGSNFTLKIRSTKLEDSAMYFCASSERTTQETQYFGPGTRLLVL.

This chain links TRBV10-2 with TRBJ1-1; possibly TRBD1 for D (6 bases). Germline V gene sequence: CDR1 WSHSY, CDR2 SAAADI. Trimming stripped 3 bases from V and 4 bases from J, with 12 bases between. The CDR3 has 14 residues. As DNA, the CDR3 is TGCGCCAGCAGTGAAAGGGGCAGGGGCACTGAAGCTTTCTTT. It specifies CASSERGRGTEAFF.

As concerns this clone: The junction and the germline gene differ at one end; a read error may be behind it. The gene calls are TRBV2 and TRBJ2-5, with 7 bases lining up with TRBD1. The germline V gene has CDR1 SNHLY and CDR2 FYNNEI. CDR3 length: 13 amino acids. The CDR3 nucleotides are TGTGCCAGCAGACCGGGACAGCAAGAGATCCAGTACTTC. As protein: CASRPGQQEIQYF.